This TCR beta chain was obtained from a study of response to subunit inactivated influenza vaccine. This clonotype was seen a handful of times. The antigen remains undetermined. One entry per CDR3 protein results from TCRdb running MiXCR on the RT-PCR reads. The sample lists more than 600,000 distinct CDR3 sequences, roughly 20% occurring once. V lost 6 bases and J lost 0, with 15 bases in between. Germline CDR1 reads MNHEY; CDR2 reads SVGEGT. This CDR3 region has 16 residues. Study conclusions and caveats: Each seasonal influenza vaccination, the authors suggested, recruits few new T cells.

The chain links TRBV6-2 or TRBV6-3 to TRBJ2-1; no reliable D call. The clonotype was recovered from a man in his fifties who received an inactivated influenza vaccine. The sample in question was PBMCs from blood, obtained about 5 days after vaccination. The CDR3 coding sequence is TGTGCCAGCAGCTCGCCTGTTTGGAGCTCCTACAATGAGCAGTTCTTC. Its protein is CASSSPVWSSYNEQFF.